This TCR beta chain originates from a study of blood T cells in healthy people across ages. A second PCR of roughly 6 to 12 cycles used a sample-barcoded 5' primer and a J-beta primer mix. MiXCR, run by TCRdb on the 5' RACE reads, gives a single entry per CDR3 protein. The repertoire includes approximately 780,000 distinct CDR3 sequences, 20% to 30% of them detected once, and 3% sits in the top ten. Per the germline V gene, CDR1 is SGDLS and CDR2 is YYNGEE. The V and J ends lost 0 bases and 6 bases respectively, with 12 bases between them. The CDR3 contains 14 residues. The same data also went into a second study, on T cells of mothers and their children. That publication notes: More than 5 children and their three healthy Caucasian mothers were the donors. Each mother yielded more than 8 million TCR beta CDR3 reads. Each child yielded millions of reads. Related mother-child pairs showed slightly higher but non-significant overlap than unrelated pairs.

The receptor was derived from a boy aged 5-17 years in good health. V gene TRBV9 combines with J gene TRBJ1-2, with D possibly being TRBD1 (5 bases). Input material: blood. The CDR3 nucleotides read TGTGCCAGCAGCGTAGCTACTAGGGGAGATGGCTACACCTTC. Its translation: CASSVATRGDGYTF.